This entry features one T cell receptor (beta chain) sequence. The antigen is undetermined. This sample was included in a study of blood T cells in healthy people across ages. The CDR3 is made up of 18 amino acids. With V trimmed by 5 bases and J by 0 bases, 9 bases remained unmatched. CDR1 is MNHNS, CDR2 SASEGT, per germline. Notes on the study in general: TCR beta diversity was tightly associated with the proportion of naive T cells.

Through a sample-barcoded 5' primer and a J-beta primer mix, a second PCR was run for roughly 7 to 12 cycles. Researchers report that each sample yielded at least 3 million CDR3-containing paired-end reads. TCRdb redid the calling of the 5' RACE reads with MiXCR, one entry per CDR3 protein. The data contain fewer than 2,000,000 distinct CDR3 sequences, roughly a third of them singletons. Approximately 9.1 milliliters was the volume of peripheral blood drawn from each donor. The V call is TRBV6-1, the J call TRBJ2-6, with 8 bases identical to TRBD1. Sequenced material: blood. The TCR originated in a woman in her twenties or thirties in good health. The CDR3 is CASSNNRGLSSGANVLTF. CDR3 DNA: TGTGCCAGCAGTAATAACAGGGGGTTAAGCTCTGGGGCCAACGTCCTGACTTTC.